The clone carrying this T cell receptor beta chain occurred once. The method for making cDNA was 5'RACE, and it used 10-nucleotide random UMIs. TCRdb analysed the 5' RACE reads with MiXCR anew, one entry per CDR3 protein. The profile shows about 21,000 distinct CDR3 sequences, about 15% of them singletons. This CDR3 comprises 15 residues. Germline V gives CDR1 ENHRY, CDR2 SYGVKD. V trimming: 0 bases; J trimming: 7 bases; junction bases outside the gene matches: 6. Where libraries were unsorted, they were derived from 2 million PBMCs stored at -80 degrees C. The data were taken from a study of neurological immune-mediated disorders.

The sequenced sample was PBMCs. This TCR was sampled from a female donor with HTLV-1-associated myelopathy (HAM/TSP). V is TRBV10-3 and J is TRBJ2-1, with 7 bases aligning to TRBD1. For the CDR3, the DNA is TGTGCCATCAGTGAGTCACAGGGGATGGGAAATGAGCAGTTCTTC. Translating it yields CAISESQGMGNEQFF.